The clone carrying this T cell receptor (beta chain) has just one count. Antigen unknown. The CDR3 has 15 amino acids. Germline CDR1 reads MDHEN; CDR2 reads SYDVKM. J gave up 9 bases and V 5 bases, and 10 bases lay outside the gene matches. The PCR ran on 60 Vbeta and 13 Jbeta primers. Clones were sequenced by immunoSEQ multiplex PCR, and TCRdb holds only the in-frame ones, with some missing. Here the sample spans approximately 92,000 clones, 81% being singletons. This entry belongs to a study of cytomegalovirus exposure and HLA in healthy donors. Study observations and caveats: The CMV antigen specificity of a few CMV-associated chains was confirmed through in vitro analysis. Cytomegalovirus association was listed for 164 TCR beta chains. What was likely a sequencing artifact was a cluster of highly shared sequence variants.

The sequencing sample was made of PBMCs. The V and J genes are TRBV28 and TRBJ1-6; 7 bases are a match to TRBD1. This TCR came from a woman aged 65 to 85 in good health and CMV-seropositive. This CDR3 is CASSPSRGRSSPLHF. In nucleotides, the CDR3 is TGTGCCAGCAGTCCGAGCAGGGGGAGGTCTTCACCCCTCCACTTT.